This TCR beta chain emerged from a study of T cells in localized non-small cell lung cancer (dated by TCRdb to 2018 to 2021). For context, the study as a whole: T cell repertoires of about 230 early-stage NSCLC patients were analyzed, with tumors being compared against uninvolved tumor-adjacent lungs. All 240 or so NSCLC patients in the cohort were treatment-naive and had localized lung tumors that were resected. Of the NSCLC patients, roughly 130 were male and around 99 were female, and the mean age was approximately 64 years. Broad study findings and their caveats: Uninvolved tumor-adjacent lung showed the highest T cell clonality, higher than tumor, which suggests more focused antigenic responses in the uninvolved tumor-adjacent lung. Longer overall survival was associated with higher T cell density in blood, whereas shorter survival was associated with higher clonality in adjacent lung. Because of the exploratory design, TCR variables were selected using unadjusted p-values without false-discovery rate correction. A median of around 50 of the top 100 tumor clones turned up in the paired uninvolved adjacent lung, and around 27 of those clones also ranked among the top 100 of that same adjacent lung. Because multi-region tumor sequencing was not done, intratumor heterogeneity could not be ruled out.

About this clone: Which antigen it targets is not known. Base qualities are not recorded, but no much larger clone differs from it by a single base.

The immunoSEQ Assay was used to sequence TCR beta CDR3 regions from DNA. In the paper's pipeline: To compute T cell density, TCR beta template counts were normalized to usable DNA, which was estimated by amplifying housekeeping genes. Richness was estimated using the preseqR package, with extrapolation to 400,000 templates for PBMC samples and to 120,000 templates for tissue samples. Clonality was calculated as one minus Pielou's evenness. To identify tissue-enriched TCRs, differential abundance testing was run on productive amino-acid clonotypes with a minimum total count of 5 and an alpha of 0.1. The Jaccard Index and the Morisita Overlap Index were used to quantify repertoire overlap between compartments. TCR beta CDR3s were clustered by GLIPH together with public tetramer-defined viral CDR3s, and at least three viral sequences plus V-gene enrichment were required for viral motifs. TCRdb retrieved this table from immuneACCESS and kept in-frame rearrangements only. Not all clones are present; in checked studies, unresolved V genes account for under half, and no reason is known for the remainder. The DNA was the basis for D and trimming; V, J and clone size are from that table. In this sample the table shows 55,000 to 75,000 clones, 86% of which occur a single time. Jointly, the top ten make up 21% of the sample.

At diagnosis, tumor, uninvolved tumor-adjacent lung and peripheral blood were collected and then preserved as a mix of FFPE and fresh-frozen material. For TCR repertoire profiling, the blood samples were analyzed as peripheral blood mononuclear cells. Based on the germline V gene, the CDR1 and CDR2 sequences are SGHTA and FQGNSA. Compared with germline, V lacks 0 bases and J lacks 6 bases; bases without a gene match: 6. From cysteine to phenylalanine, the CDR3 is 15 amino acids long. The read is trimmed to its CDR3 DNA, 45 bases read in frame from base 1. The sequences come from peripheral blood, collected before any cancer treatment. The rearranged chain carries TRBV7-2 and TRBJ2-7; 9 bases in between match TRBD1. The TCR originated in a male donor at least 60 years old with stage III squamous cell lung carcinoma. The CDR3 reads CASSLAMGQGSEQYF. The nucleotide sequence reads as follows: TGTGCCAGCAGCTTAGCGATGGGACAGGGATCCGAGCAGTACTTC.